These 29 T cell receptor beta chains were sequenced from one sample in a study of T cell responses to AZD1222 COVID-19 vaccine. The protocol was immunoSEQ multiplex PCR, while the TCRdb copy is restricted to in-frame clones and leaves out a portion. This repertoire shows 90,000 or so clones, 89% found once; its top ten account for roughly 5%. Sequenced material: peripheral blood, taken 28 days after the second AZD1222 dose. The source is an adult who received the AZD1222 COVID-19 vaccine.

This clone appeared a single time. CDR3: CAWNSANEQFF. CDR3 sequence (DNA): TGTGCCTGGAATTCCGCCAATGAGCAGTTCTTC. The V call is TRBV30, the J call TRBJ2-1; D is unclear. Germline CDR1 GTSNPN, CDR2 SVGIG (reference sequence). CDR3 length: 11 residues. The V and J ends lost 4 bases and 6 bases respectively, with 7 bases between them.

This sequence joins TRBV7-2 and TRBJ1-2, with 7 nucleotides matching TRBD1. Germline V lookup: CDR1 SGHTA, CDR2 FQGNSA. With V trimmed by 4 bases and J by 4 bases, 12 bases remained unmatched. This CDR3 is built from 16 residues. CDR3 nucleotide sequence: TGTGCCAGCAGCTCTAGAGGGAGACAGGGCGTCTATGGCTACACCTTC. This sequence encodes CASSSRGRQGVYGYTF.

The DNA of the CDR3 is TGCAGCGGGGGACAGGGGGCGAATGGACCGAACACTGAAGCTTTCTTT. This codes for CSGGQGANGPNTEAFF. The gene calls are TRBV29-1 and TRBJ1-1, with 12 bases aligning to TRBD1. The CDR3 extends over 16 amino acids. J was trimmed by 1 base and V by 7 bases; bases with no gene match: 10. Germline V gene sequence: CDR1 SQVTM, CDR2 ANQGSEA.

The gene calls are TRBV19 and TRBJ2-2; no clear D gene. Looked up from germline, CDR1 is LNHDA and CDR2 is SQIVND (reference sequence). Deletions cut 6 bases from V and 6 bases from J, with 14 bases between. The CDR3 has 14 residues. CDR3 residues: CASRFGLTAGELFF. In nucleotides, the CDR3 is TGTGCCAGTAGGTTCGGGCTGACCGCCGGGGAGCTGTTTTTT.

This chain joins TRBV5-1 and TRBJ2-7; D is unclear. From germline, CDR1 is SGHRS and CDR2 YFSETQ. Deletions cut 4 bases from V and 2 bases from J, with 13 bases between. There are 14 residues in the CDR3. The CDR3 here is CASSPVGPPYEQYF. The CDR3 DNA reads TGCGCCAGCAGCCCCGTAGGGCCTCCCTACGAGCAGTACTTC.

This clone was seen only a few times. The chain recombines TRBV11-1 with TRBJ1-2; D is unresolved. Trimming removed 2 bases from V and 6 bases from J, with 7 bases in between. The V gene's germline CDR1 is SGHAT and CDR2 FQDESV (reference sequence). The CDR3 is 12 amino acids. CDR3 in DNA: TGTGCCAGCAGCTTAAGTGTTGATGGCTACACCTTC. Its translation is CASSLSVDGYTF.

The rearrangement links TRBV7-2 to TRBJ1-2; the D gene is possibly TRBD1 (5 bases). Deletions cut 5 bases from V and 8 bases from J, with 12 bases between. CDR1 and CDR2 from the germline V gene are SGHTA and FQGNSA. CDR3 length equals 12 residues. The DNA of the CDR3 is TGTGCCAGCAGCCCCGATTGGGGCGGCTACACCTTC. Residues: CASSPDWGGYTF.

The chain joins TRBV2 to TRBJ2-7, with D hard to call. CDR1 and CDR2 (germline): SNHLY, FYNNEI. This CDR3 contains 11 residues. V lost 11 bases to trimming and J lost 6 bases, with 14 bases between them. The CDR3 nucleotides read TGTGCCCGCCGACTGGGTCTCGAGCAGTACTTC. Translated: CARRLGLEQYF.

The chain employs TRBV9 and TRBJ1-1, with D unresolved. The V and J ends lost 3 bases and 6 bases respectively, with 6 bases between them. There are 11 residues in the CDR3. The germline V gene encodes CDR1 SGDLS and CDR2 YYNGEE. CDR3 protein: CASSGSAEAFF. The CDR3 DNA reads TGTGCCAGCAGCGGCAGTGCTGAAGCTTTCTTT. The variable domain in full, with the rest retrieved from reference TRBV9 and TRBJ1-1, is DSGVTQTPKHLITATGQRVTLRCSPRSGDLSVYWYQQSLDQGLQFLIQYYNGEERAKGNILERFSAQQFPDLHSELNLSSLELGDSALYFCASSGSAEAFFGQGTRLTVV.

J is TRBJ2-3 and V is TRBV5-4; TRBD2 matches at 9 bases. Trimming at V came to 3 bases and at J to 1 base, leaving 6 bases not matched to a gene. The CDR3 length is 16 residues. The germline gives CDR1 SGHNT, CDR2 YYREEE (reference sequence). The DNA of the CDR3 is TGTGCCAGCAGCTCCAAAGTAGCGGGGGGCACAGATACGCAGTATTTT. The encoded protein is CASSSKVAGGTDTQYF. Full variable domain (remainder filled in from reference TRBV5-4 and TRBJ2-3): ETGVTQSPTHLIKTRGQQVTLRCSSQSGHNTVSWYQQALGQGPQFIFQYYREEENGRGNFPPRFSGLQFPNYSSELNVNALELDDSALYLCASSSKVAGGTDTQYFGPGTRLTVL.

The chain employs TRBV3-1 (or the pseudogene TRBV3-2) and TRBJ2-2; the D gene is possibly TRBD1 (6 bases). There are 15 residues in the CDR3. Germline values: CDR1 LGHDT, CDR2 YNNKEL (reference sequence). V was trimmed by 4 bases and J by 6 bases, leaving 15 bases between them. CDR3 amino acids: CASSRQDRFAGELFF. The CDR3 DNA reads as TGTGCCAGCAGCCGACAGGATAGGTTTGCCGGGGAGCTGTTTTTT.

This clone was seen once. V and J are TRBV19 and TRBJ1-3, with unresolved D. CDR1 LNHDA and CDR2 SQIVND come from the germline V gene (reference sequence). This CDR3 spans 14 amino acids. The V end lost 3 bases, the J end lost 4 bases, and 10 bases lay between the germline ends. CDR3 nucleotide sequence: TGTGCCAGTAGTATCTTAATAACAGGAAACACCATATATTTT. Amino acids: CASSILITGNTIYF.

This sequence joins TRBV7-2 and TRBJ2-2; TRBD2 matches at 10 bases. CDR1 is SGHTA, CDR2 FQGNSA, per germline. V shed 0 bases and J 3 bases; nucleotides not matched to a gene: 13. The CDR3 runs 20 residues. In DNA form, the CDR3 reads TGTGCCAGCAGCTTAGCATCGATAAGTAGCGGGGGGAAACACACCGGGGAGCTGTTTTTT. This encodes CASSLASISSGGKHTGELFF.

The chain's CDR3 is CASSSAGGPYEQYF. In DNA, the CDR3 is TGTGCCAGCAGTTCTGCGGGGGGGCCCTACGAGCAGTACTTC. This chain connects TRBV9 to TRBJ2-7; 9 nucleotides align to TRBD2. Germline lookup yields CDR1 SGDLS and CDR2 YYNGEE. CDR3 size: 14 residues. The trim removed 5 bases at V and 2 bases at J, leaving 5 bases unmatched.

The chain's CDR3 is CASSMGLARNTQYF. CDR3 coding DNA: TGTGCCAGTAGTATGGGACTAGCAAGGAATACGCAGTATTTT. The chain couples TRBV19 to TRBJ2-3; 9 nucleotides agree with TRBD2. The length of the CDR3 is 14 residues. Germline values: CDR1 LNHDA, CDR2 SQIVND (reference sequence). J was trimmed by 7 bases and V by 3 bases; bases with no gene match: 5.

The J gene is TRBJ2-2, the V gene TRBV6-1; D is possibly TRBD1 or TRBD2 (6 bases each). The ends were cut back, 0 bases at V and 9 bases at J, with 17 bases in the middle. Germline V gene data show CDR1 as MNHNS and CDR2 as SASEGT. This CDR3 spans 16 amino acids. The CDR3 DNA sequence: TGTGCCAGCAGTGAAGCAGGGGGGTGGAGGGGCCGGGAGCTGTTTTTT. This gives the protein CASSEAGGWRGRELFF.

CDR3 nucleotide sequence: TGTGCCAGCAGCTTAGTCCCCTACAATGAGCAGTTCTTC. Protein: CASSLVPYNEQFF. The V gene is TRBV7-9, the J gene TRBJ2-1; no reliable D call. The CDR3 extends over 13 amino acids. In germline, CDR1 is SEHNR, CDR2 FQNEAQ (reference sequence). Trimming took off 1 base at V and 2 bases at J, with 3 bases between the two ends.

The chain links TRBV28 to TRBJ1-2; D is undetermined. The V gene's germline CDR1 is MDHEN and CDR2 SYDVKM. CDR3 length: 14 amino acids. The V gene lost 2 bases and the J gene lost 8 bases, with 15 bases spanning the gap. CDR3 amino acids: CASSLTPRVGGYTF. The CDR3, as DNA: TGTGCCAGCAGTTTAACCCCGCGGGTAGGAGGCTACACCTTC.

The genes are TRBV6-1 and TRBJ2-5, with TRBD1 identical over 7 bases. CDR3 length: 16 amino acids. Germline CDR1 is MNHNS and CDR2 is SASEGT. V was clipped by 5 bases and J by 5 bases; unmatched bases: 14. This chain's CDR3 is CASSQDFPATGETQYF. As DNA, the CDR3 is TGTGCCAGCAGTCAAGACTTCCCGGCGACAGGGGAGACCCAGTACTTC.

The chain is built from TRBV5-1 and TRBJ2-7; a weak D match, TRBD2 (6 bases). V gave up 8 bases and J gave up 6 bases, with 21 bases separating them. The germline V gene encodes CDR1 SGHRS and CDR2 YFSETQ. The length of the CDR3 is 14 residues. DNA for the CDR3: TGCGCCAGTAACCCTAGGGCGGGGTTGAGCGAGCAGTACTTC. Translated, it gives CASNPRAGLSEQYF.

The V and J genes are TRBV11-2 and TRBJ2-1; 7 nucleotides match TRBD2. Looked up from germline, CDR1 is SGHAT and CDR2 is FQNNGV. The CDR3 loop spans 14 amino acids. Trimming removed 1 base from V and 4 bases from J; junction bases left unmatched: 1. This CDR3 reads CASSLAGGYNEQFF. Written as DNA, the CDR3 is TGTGCCAGCAGCTTAGCGGGGGGTTACAATGAGCAGTTCTTC.

V usage is TRBV30 and J usage is TRBJ2-1, with D perhaps TRBD1 (5 bases). CDR3 size: 15 residues. From germline, CDR1 is GTSNPN and CDR2 SVGIG (reference sequence). V was pared by 3 bases and J by 0 bases, with 12 bases between. Written as DNA, the CDR3 is TGTGCCTGGAGGGTAGGGGCAAGCTCCTACAATGAGCAGTTCTTC. This translates into CAWRVGASSYNEQFF.

The chain is built from TRBV3-1 (or the pseudogene TRBV3-2) and TRBJ1-1; no definite D call. Trimming took 1 base from V and 2 from J, leaving 5 bases between them. The CDR3 is 13 residues long. Germline-derived CDR1 and CDR2 are LGHDT and YNNKEL (reference sequence). As DNA, the CDR3 is TGTGCCAGCAGCCAAGGGGCAAACACTGAAGCTTTCTTT. Translation gives CASSQGANTEAFF.

The chain recombines TRBV27 with TRBJ2-5; the match to TRBD2 covers 11 bases. V shed 1 base, J shed 5 bases, and the junction held 3 bases outside the gene matches. This CDR3 spans 15 amino acids. Germline V gene sequence: CDR1 MNHEY, CDR2 SMNVEV (reference sequence). CDR3 bases: TGTGCCAGCAGTTTATTAGCGGGGGGGCGGGAGACCCAGTACTTC. Residues: CASSLLAGGRETQYF.

V and J are TRBV5-1 and TRBJ2-2, with 14 nucleotides matching TRBD2. V was clipped by 4 bases and J by 2 bases; unmatched bases: 10. This CDR3 spans 19 amino acids. CDR1 is SGHRS and CDR2 is YFSETQ in the germline V gene. The CDR3 DNA follows: TGCGCCAGCAGCCCCAGACCGGGACTAGCGGGGGTAAACACCGGGGAGCTGTTTTTT. Amino acid sequence: CASSPRPGLAGVNTGELFF.

The V and J genes are TRBV5-5 and TRBJ1-1; no definite D call. Trimming stripped 4 bases from V and 6 bases from J, with 7 bases between. CDR3 length: 11 amino acids. Germline CDR1 reads SGHKS; CDR2 reads YYEKEE (reference sequence). As DNA, the CDR3 is TGTGCCAGCAGCCTTCTCTCTGAAGCTTTCTTT. Its protein is CASSLLSEAFF.

The chain has TRBV24-1 and TRBJ1-5, with D possibly matching TRBD1 (5 bases). The CDR3 consists of 14 residues. Germline assignment: CDR1 KGHDR and CDR2 SFDVKD. V dropped 9 bases and J dropped 1 base, with 12 bases sitting between them. CDR3 loop: CATSTGGSNQPQHF. Here the CDR3 DNA reads TGTGCCACCTCAACCGGGGGGAGCAATCAGCCCCAGCATTTT.

The chain is built from TRBV6-1 and TRBJ2-2; 7 positions match TRBD1. The V gene end was trimmed by 3 bases and the J gene end by 0 bases; junction bases not matched to a gene: 1. In germline, CDR1 is MNHNS, CDR2 SASEGT. The CDR3 sequence is 15 residues long. CDR3 bases: TGTGCCAGCAGTGAGGACAGGACGAACACCGGGGAGCTGTTTTTT. This codes for CASSEDRTNTGELFF.

This chain joins TRBV7-9 and TRBJ2-1, with TRBD1 identical over 9 bases. J gave up 1 base and V 1 base, and 11 bases lay outside the gene matches. In germline, CDR1 is SEHNR, CDR2 FQNEAQ (reference sequence). The CDR3 consists of 19 residues. The CDR3 sequence is CASSLETPDRGTSYNEQFF. CDR3 bases: TGTGCCAGCAGCTTAGAAACCCCGGACAGGGGAACATCCTACAATGAGCAGTTCTTC.